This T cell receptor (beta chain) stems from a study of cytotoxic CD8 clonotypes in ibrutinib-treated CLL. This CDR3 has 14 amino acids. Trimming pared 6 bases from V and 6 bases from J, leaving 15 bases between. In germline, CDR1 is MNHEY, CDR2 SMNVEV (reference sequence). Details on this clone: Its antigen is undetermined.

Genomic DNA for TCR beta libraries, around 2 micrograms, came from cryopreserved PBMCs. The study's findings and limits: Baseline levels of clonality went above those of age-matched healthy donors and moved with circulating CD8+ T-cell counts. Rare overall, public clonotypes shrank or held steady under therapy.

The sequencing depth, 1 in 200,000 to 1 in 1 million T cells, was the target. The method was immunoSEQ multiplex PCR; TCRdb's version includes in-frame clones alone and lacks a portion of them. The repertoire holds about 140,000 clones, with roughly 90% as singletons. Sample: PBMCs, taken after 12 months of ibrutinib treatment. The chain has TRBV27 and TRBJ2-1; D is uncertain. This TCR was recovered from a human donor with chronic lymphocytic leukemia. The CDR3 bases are TGTGCCAGCAGCCCCCCTCCGGGTTTCAATGAGCAGTTCTTC. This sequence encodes CASSPPPGFNEQFF.